The rows below give T cell receptor beta chains drawn from one sample of a study of beta chain features in type 1 diabetes. Some clones are missing from TCRdb's copy, which holds only in-frame ones; the method was immunoSEQ multiplex PCR. Here the sample spans hundreds of thousands of clones, around 9.3% being singletons. Sequencing was done on a sample of central memory CD4+ T cells from blood. These receptors all come from a man under 40 with type 1 diabetes. CDR3s include the opening cysteine and the closing phenylalanine or tryptophan. The D gene is left open where the match is weak. Size values are once, few and many counts, or a class for expanded clones, and some rows have none.

abundance,d_gene,v_gene,j_gene,CDR3nt,CDR3aa
few,.,TRBV27,TRBJ1-5,TGTGCCAGCAGTTTCGCGAGCAATCAGCCCCAGCATTTT,CASSFASNQPQHF
few,.,TRBV29-1,TRBJ2-4,TGCAGCGTTGGTGACTTAGGTAGCGGCGGATTAAACATTCAGTACTTC,CSVGDLGSGGLNIQYF
.,.,TRBV21-1,TRBJ1-2,TGTGCCAGCAGCAAAGTCGGCCTTAACTATGGCTACACCTTC,CASSKVGLNYGYTF
.,.,TRBV28,TRBJ1-2,TGTGCCAGCCTTCGGGCAGGGGTATATGGCTACACCTTC,CASLRAGVYGYTF
.,TRBD1,TRBV19,TRBJ2-5,TGTGCCAGTAGTACCTGGACAGGGGGCGGAGAGACCCAGTACTTC,CASSTWTGGGETQYF
.,.,TRBV2,TRBJ2-4,TGTGCCAGCAGCGCCTGGCTAGCCAAAAACATTCAGTACTTC,CASSAWLAKNIQYF
few,.,TRBV14,TRBJ1-1,TGTGCCAGCAGCCCTGGGGGAAGAGGGCTACCGGACACTGAAGCTTTCTTT,CASSPGGRGLPDTEAFF
few,.,TRBV18,TRBJ2-3,TGTGCCAGCTCACCACCGAACCGAGGGTTGGGCACAGATACGCAGTATTTT,CASSPPNRGLGTDTQYF
few,TRBD1,TRBV9,TRBJ1-6,TGTGCCAGCAGCCCCATGGAAGGGGGCGCGCATTCACCCCTCCACTTT,CASSPMEGGAHSPLHF
few,.,TRBV30,TRBJ1-6,TGTGCCTGGAGTGTACCTGGGGTCACCAATTCACCCCTCCACTTT,CAWSVPGVTNSPLHF
.,.,TRBV6-5,TRBJ2-5,TGTGCCAGCAGTTACGATCCGGTAGGGGCCCAAGAGACCCAGTACTTC,CASSYDPVGAQETQYF
.,.,TRBV7-2,TRBJ2-1,TGTGCCAGCAGCCCTAGTAGGGGGGCAAGGAGTAACAATGAGCAGTTCTTC,CASSPSRGARSNNEQFF
.,TRBD1,TRBV28,TRBJ2-5,TGTGCCAGCAGCCCGGGACAGGGCAAAGAGACCCAGTACTTC,CASSPGQGKETQYF
.,.,TRBV5-1,TRBJ2-5,TGCGCCAGCAGCTTCGGCGGGTCTATTCAAGAGACCCAGTACTTC,CASSFGGSIQETQYF
few,.,TRBV19,TRBJ2-7,TGTGCCAGTAGTAGGGGGCTTTGGGAGCAGTACTTC,CASSRGLWEQYF
few,.,TRBV28,TRBJ2-5,TGTGCCACTTCCAACGAAGAGACCCAGTACTTC,CATSNEETQYF
.,.,TRBV18,TRBJ1-6,TGTGCCAGCTCACCAGCCAGAGGCGAAAATTCACCCCTCCACTTT,CASSPARGENSPLHF
.,.,TRBV4-3,TRBJ2-2,TGCGCCAGCAGCCAAGATGGTTTCGAGCTGAACACCGGGGAGCTGTTTTTT,CASSQDGFELNTGELFF
.,.,TRBV9,TRBJ1-3,TGTGCCAGCAGCGCTCCAGGGACGGCTGGAAACACCATATATTTT,CASSAPGTAGNTIYF
.,.,TRBV9,TRBJ1-1,TGTGCCAGCAGCGTTCAGGGGTCGAACACTGAAGCTTTCTTT,CASSVQGSNTEAFF
many,TRBD1,TRBV5-4,TRBJ2-3,TGTGCCAGCAGCTTGCCGGGACAGGGAACAGATACGCAGTATTTT,CASSLPGQGTDTQYF
few,TRBD1,TRBV9,TRBJ2-5,TGTGCCAGCACCCCAGGGGGCCAAGAGACCCAGTACTTC,CASTPGGQETQYF
.,TRBD1,TRBV4-3,TRBJ1-1,TGCGCCAGCAGCCAATTAACGGGACAGGTAGTCACTGAAGCTTTCTTT,CASSQLTGQVVTEAFF
few,TRBD1,TRBV6-5,TRBJ1-5,TGTGCCAGCAGACAATGGACAGGGCAACAGCCCCAGCATTTT,CASRQWTGQQPQHF
.,.,TRBV19,TRBJ1-1,TGTGCCAGTATTAATCGAGTTGGCACTGAAGCTTTCTTT,CASINRVGTEAFF
.,.,TRBV7-4,TRBJ2-2,TGTGCCAGCAGCTCCTGGCGGGGCGATGTCGGGGAGCTGTTTTTT,CASSSWRGDVGELFF
few,.,TRBV20-1,TRBJ1-5,TGCAGTGCTAGCGGGGGTGAGCCCCAGCATTTT,CSASGGEPQHF
few,TRBD1,TRBV6-5,TRBJ2-3,TGTGCCAGCAACGACAGGGCGACAGATACGCAGTATTTT,CASNDRATDTQYF
.,.,TRBV5-1,TRBJ1-2,TGCGCCAGCAGCTCGGACGGTTATGGCTACACCTTC,CASSSDGYGYTF
.,.,TRBV5-6,TRBJ2-3,TGTGCCAGCAGCTCCATAAGTCTAGTCACAGATACGCAGTATTTT,CASSSISLVTDTQYF
few,.,TRBV11-2,TRBJ2-5,TGTGCCAGCAGCTTAAGGGGGGGCGACCAAGAGACCCAGTACTTC,CASSLRGGDQETQYF
many,.,TRBV2,TRBJ1-2,TGTGCCAGCAGTAAGGGGTCTAGCCATGGCTACACCTTC,CASSKGSSHGYTF
few,.,TRBV11-2,TRBJ1-5,TGTGCCAGCAGCTTAGACAGGGTGAGCAATCAGCCCCAGCATTTT,CASSLDRVSNQPQHF
.,TRBD1,TRBV28,TRBJ1-2,TGTGCCAGCAGTTCGGGACCCCAGGGGGCGAGCTATGGCTACACCTTC,CASSSGPQGASYGYTF
few,.,TRBV7-2,TRBJ2-5,TGTGCCAGCAGCCTTACTTGGGAGACCCAGTACTTC,CASSLTWETQYF
.,.,TRBV10-3,TRBJ1-1,TGTGCCGCCCGCAGGGATATGAACACTGAAGCTTTCTTT,CAARRDMNTEAFF
.,.,TRBV30,TRBJ1-1,TGTGCCTGGAGTCTCACCGGGACAAAAGAAGCTTTCTTT,CAWSLTGTKEAFF
few,.,TRBV9,TRBJ2-7,TGTGCCAGCAGCGTAGAGAGTACGCCGCAATACGAGCAGTACTTC,CASSVESTPQYEQYF
.,.,TRBV7-2,TRBJ2-1,TGTGCCAGCAGACACAATAAGCAGGGGAAGCAGTTCTTC,CASRHNKQGKQFF
.,TRBD1,TRBV6-1,TRBJ1-4,TGTGCCAGCAGTGAAGGGGGGACAGTGAAACTGTTTTTT,CASSEGGTVKLFF
many,.,TRBV10-1,TRBJ2-2,TGCGCCAGCAGCATAACGAACACCGGGGAGCTGTTTTTT,CASSITNTGELFF
few,.,TRBV10-3,TRBJ1-6,TGTGCCATCAGTGAGAATAGGTATAATTCACCCCTCCACTTT,CAISENRYNSPLHF
few,TRBD2,TRBV4-3,TRBJ2-2,TGCGCCAGCAGCCAAGATCGACAGCGGGGGGGCACCGGGGAGCTGTTTTTT,CASSQDRQRGGTGELFF
few,.,TRBV4-1,TRBJ2-5,TGCGCCAGCAGCCAAGAACCGGCTGTATGGGAGACCCAGTACTTC,CASSQEPAVWETQYF
.,.,TRBV5-1,TRBJ2-5,TGCGCCAGCAGCTTCGGTGAACTGACCGAGACCCAGTACTTC,CASSFGELTETQYF
few,TRBD1,TRBV5-1,TRBJ2-1,TGCGCCAGCAGCTTGGGGACAGGGTACAATGAGCAGTTCTTC,CASSLGTGYNEQFF
.,.,TRBV4-3,TRBJ1-6,TGCGCCAGCAGCCTACAGGATAATTCACCCCTCCACTTT,CASSLQDNSPLHF
.,.,TRBV18,TRBJ2-3,TGTGCCAGCCCCTCCCCCGGGCAGGGAGCCGATACGCAGTATTTT,CASPSPGQGADTQYF